The entry that follows covers one TCR beta chain sequence. The antigen is unknown. The source of the sample is a study of CD8 T cells in Susac syndrome. Study outcomes and limitations: Only a relatively small number of individuals were included in the TCR sequencing and HLA analysis.

Trimming removed 6 bases at V and 2 bases at J, with 15 bases between. CDR3 length: 15 residues. Germline V gives CDR1 KGHSH, CDR2 LQKENI. Peripheral blood CD8+ and CD4+ T cells were profiled by TCR beta sequencing. Patients having Susac syndrome satisfied recently defined diagnostic criteria for definite or probable disease. RNA in amounts of roughly 0.5 to 1 ug was reverse transcribed with random hexamers. Across 54 Vbeta and 13 Jbeta, TCR beta CDR3 was amplified with immunoSEQ multiplex PCR. From the immunoSEQ multiplex PCR reads, TCRdb called clonotypes with MiXCR, one entry per CDR3 protein. The profile covers about 190,000 distinct CDR3 sequences, with about 94% appearing a single time and approximately 0.098% taken by the ten largest.

Material: CD4+ T cells from PBMCs. The sequence came from a human donor with Susac syndrome. The rearrangement joins TRBV18 to TRBJ2-3; D tentatively fits TRBD1 or TRBD2 (5 bases each). For the CDR3, the DNA is TGTGCCAGCTCTTGGGACCAAACGGACACAGATACGCAGTATTTT. Its translation is CASSWDQTDTDTQYF.